Presented here are 8 T cell receptor beta chains from one specimen sequenced in a study of blood T cell repertoires in COVID-19. Here immunoSEQ multiplex PCR was the method, and the copy in TCRdb shows in-frame clones only, minus some. This sample has roughly 230,000 clones, with approximately 85% found just once. Sequenced input: PBMCs or T cells enriched from blood (not recorded which). The source of these receptors is a woman in her forties or fifties who had been exposed to COVID-19.

This sequence joins TRBV19 and TRBJ1-2, with 9 bases aligning to TRBD1. The CDR3 sequence is 13 residues long. CDR1 and CDR2 from the germline V gene are LNHDA and SQIVND (reference sequence). Trimming at V came to 6 bases and at J to 8 bases, leaving 7 bases not matched to a gene. The CDR3 loop is CASSQGTGQGYTF. CDR3 bases: TGTGCCAGTAGCCAGGGGACAGGGCAGGGCTACACCTTC.

The chain links TRBV19 to TRBJ2-3, with 9 bases fitting TRBD2. Germline V lookup: CDR1 LNHDA, CDR2 SQIVND (reference sequence). V shed 5 bases and J 1 base; nucleotides not matched to a gene: 7. This CDR3 has 16 residues. DNA of the CDR3: TGTGCCAGTAGTCCCTACTCTAGCGGGGGCACAGATACGCAGTATTTT. Translating gives CASSPYSSGGTDTQYF.

Details on this clone: The same CDR3 also results from other DNA sequences found in this sample. V usage is TRBV5-1 and J usage is TRBJ2-7, with TRBD1 matching over 9 bases. V gave up 4 bases and J gave up 6 bases; unmatched junction bases: 11. Germline CDR1 is SGHRS and CDR2 is YFSETQ. This CDR3 has 15 residues. Here the CDR3 DNA reads TGCGCCAGCAGCATAAGAGGGACAGGGTTCTCCGAGCAGTACTTC. Amino acids: CASSIRGTGFSEQYF.

This sequence joins TRBV10-3 and TRBJ1-1; TRBD1 might be the D (5 bases). This CDR3 contains 13 residues. Between the trimmed V and J ends, which lost 0 bases and 7 bases, there was a span of 9 bases. Looked up from germline, CDR1 is ENHRY and CDR2 is SYGVKD. CDR3 in amino acids: CAISESDRYEAFF. Written as DNA, the CDR3 is TGTGCCATCAGTGAGTCAGACAGATATGAAGCTTTCTTT.

V gene TRBV23-1 combines with J gene TRBJ1-5; weak D call: TRBD1 (5 bases). TRBV23-1 falls under the ORF class, with uncertain function. The CDR3 is 19 amino acids. Trimming removed 6 bases from V and 0 bases from J, with 24 bases in between. CDR3 amino acids: CASSLRTPDVSYSNQPQHF. DNA of the CDR3: TGCGCCAGCAGCTTACGGACACCCGACGTCTCTTATAGCAATCAGCCCCAGCATTTT.

The genes are TRBV5-1 and TRBJ1-1; tentative D call: TRBD1 (6 bases). Trimming stripped 0 bases from V and 10 bases from J, with 10 bases between. The CDR3 covers 12 residues. The germline gives CDR1 SGHRS, CDR2 YFSETQ. The CDR3 DNA is TGCGCCAGCAGCTTGGACAGGGCGGGAGCTTTCTTT. It codes for CASSLDRAGAFF.

This clone occurred once. V and J are TRBV2 and TRBJ2-7; 10 bases align to TRBD1. This CDR3 contains 14 residues. J was trimmed by 2 bases and V by 8 bases; bases with no gene match: 6. Germline loops: CDR1 SNHLY, CDR2 FYNNEI. CDR3 DNA sequence: TGTGCCAGCTCTTCGACAGGGGGCCCCTACGAGCAGTACTTC. This translates into CASSSTGGPYEQYF. The whole variable domain, filled in from reference TRBV2 and TRBJ2-7, reads EPEVTQTPSHQVTQMGQEVILRCVPISNHLYFYWYRQILGQKVEFLVSFYNNEISEKSEIFDDQFSVERPDGSNFTLKIRSTKLEDSAMYFCASSSTGGPYEQYFGPGTRLTVT.

J is TRBJ1-2 and V is TRBV11-2; possibly TRBD1 for D (5 bases). Germline V gives CDR1 SGHAT, CDR2 FQNNGV. V lost 5 bases and J lost 3, with 19 bases in between. This CDR3 has 16 residues. The chain's CDR3 is CASSPGGGLRYYGYTF. The CDR3 coding sequence is TGTGCCAGCAGCCCCGGGGGAGGGTTAAGGTACTATGGCTACACCTTC.